Below, 22 T cell receptor beta chains from the same sample are listed, as sequenced in a study of post-analysis software for immune sequencing data. These receptors have no known antigen. Study results and caveats: In patients, TRBV5-6, TRBV5-1 and TRBV20-1 belonged to 4 or 5 TRBV segments found more frequently than in controls.

The TCR beta cDNA libraries carried unique molecular identifiers. TCRdb itself ran the PCR reads through MiXCR, one entry per CDR3 protein. The profile shows 740,000 or so distinct CDR3 sequences, about 57% of them singletons. Sequenced: blood. All receptors derive from a girl aged 10 to 17 with multiple sclerosis.

Turning to this clonotype: Its ends do not fully match the called genes, so a read error is possible. The CDR3 reads CARSQDQDDEQYF. The CDR3 nucleotides read TGTGCCCGCAGCCAAGATCAGGACGACGAGCAGTACTTC. J is TRBJ2-5 and V is TRBV3-1, with D uncertain. The J call may be incorrect, as the DNA end agrees better with TRBJ2-7. The CDR3 spans 13 residues. The germline V gene encodes CDR1 LGHDT and CDR2 YNNKEL (reference sequence).

The chain carries TRBV4-1 and TRBJ2-6; possible D gene TRBD1, 5 bases. Germline values: CDR1 MGHRA, CDR2 YSYEKL. The length of the CDR3 is 18 residues. V was trimmed by 2 bases and J by 0 bases, leaving 14 bases between them. Here the CDR3 reads CASSQLPTVVSGANVLTF. DNA for the CDR3: TGCGCCAGCAGCCAACTACCGACAGTGGTCTCTGGGGCCAACGTCCTGACTTTC.

This chain uses TRBV12-3 or TRBV12-4 with TRBJ1-5; tentative D call: TRBD1 (5 bases). The V end was cut by 3 bases, the J end by 2 bases, with 11 bases between. The CDR3 runs 15 residues. CDR3 bases: TGTGCCAGCAGTTTTGACTGGGGGGGCAATCAGCCCCAGCATTTT. It encodes CASSFDWGGNQPQHF.

V usage is TRBV5-1 and J usage is TRBJ2-7, with TRBD1 identical over 7 bases. The last part of the DNA fits TRBJ2-5 better; the J call may be wrong. The CDR3 contains 12 residues. CDR1 and CDR2 from the germline V gene are SGHRS and YFSETQ. CDR3 DNA: TGCGCCAGCGGACAACAGGGGGAGACCCAGTACTTC. It translates to CASGQQGETQYF.

The J gene is TRBJ1-1, the V gene TRBV20-1; 9 bases fit TRBD1. The CDR3 is 14 amino acids. The J segment lost 4 bases and the V segment lost 3 bases, leaving 6 bases of the junction unmatched. Germline V gives CDR1 DFQATT, CDR2 SNEGSKA (reference sequence). The CDR3, as DNA: TGCAGTGCTAGGAAACAGGGGGCGGTCACTGAAGCTTTCTTT. Its translation is CSARKQGAVTEAFF.

This chain joins TRBV7-2 and TRBJ2-4, with TRBD1 matching 7 bases. TRBJ2-7 explains the end of the DNA better; the J call may be wrong. Germline V lookup: CDR1 SGHTA, CDR2 FQGNSA. CDR3 length: 15 residues. The CDR3 nucleotides read TGTGCCAGCAGCTTAAGACCGGGACAGCAATACGAGCAGTACTTC. Translating gives CASSLRPGQQYEQYF.

This clonotype was counted only a few times. This rearrangement joins TRBV20-1 to TRBJ1-5, with a tentative D call TRBD1 (5 bases). There are 14 residues in the CDR3. Trimming cost V 1 base and J 3 bases, with 10 bases left between them. Germline assignment: CDR1 DFQATT and CDR2 SNEGSKA (reference sequence). The CDR3 here is CSARALGDNQPQHF. The CDR3 DNA is TGCAGTGCTAGAGCTCTGGGGGACAATCAGCCCCAGCATTTT.

The table lists this clonotype with a few counts. The V gene is TRBV20-1, the J gene TRBJ2-7; tentatively, D is TRBD1 (6 bases). The V gene's germline CDR1 is DFQATT and CDR2 SNEGSKA (reference sequence). The CDR3 runs to 11 residues. The V and J ends lost 3 bases and 7 bases respectively, with 10 bases between them. DNA for the CDR3: TGCAGTGCTAGTATTACAGGGGAGCAGTACTTC. Amino acids: CSASITGEQYF.

The chain uses TRBV5-1 and TRBJ1-5; no firm D call. Germline V gene sequence: CDR1 SGHRS, CDR2 YFSETQ. V was pared by 5 bases and J by 4 bases, with 10 bases between. This CDR3 has 13 amino acids. CDR3 region: CASSLRENQPQHF. The DNA of the CDR3 is TGCGCCAGCAGTCTTCGGGAAAATCAGCCCCAGCATTTT.

The V call is TRBV28, the J call TRBJ2-5; 8 nucleotides align to TRBD1. Per the germline V gene, CDR1 is MDHEN and CDR2 is SYDVKM. The CDR3 has 16 residues. Trimming at V came to 7 bases and at J to 4 bases, leaving 14 bases not matched to a gene. The CDR3 coding sequence is TGTGCCAGCACCTTCTTATCCCCAGGGGGCCGAGAGACCCAGTACTTC. This gives the protein CASTFLSPGGRETQYF.

The chain carries TRBV29-1 and TRBJ2-7; possibly TRBD1 for D (6 bases). V was clipped by 4 bases and J by 6 bases, with 19 bases between them. CDR1 is SQVTM and CDR2 is ANQGSEA in the germline V gene. This CDR3 is 14 amino acids long. This CDR3 reads CSVVSNREGSEQYF. Here the CDR3 DNA reads TGCAGCGTTGTGTCCAACAGGGAAGGAAGCGAGCAGTACTTC.

The chain joins TRBV29-1 to TRBJ1-1; D not certain. The V end was cut by 4 bases, the J end by 0 bases, with 9 bases between. Germline CDR1 and CDR2: SQVTM and ANQGSEA. CDR3 length equals 13 residues. The CDR3 coding sequence is TGCAGCGTTGCTGGGGTCATGAACACTGAAGCTTTCTTT. Encoded protein: CSVAGVMNTEAFF.

The chain joins TRBV5-1 to TRBJ2-7; a possible D gene is TRBD1 (6 bases). The CDR3 has 12 residues. CDR1 SGHRS and CDR2 YFSETQ come from the germline V gene. Trimming stripped 7 bases from V and 2 bases from J, with 10 bases between. The CDR3 nucleotides read TGCGCCAGCGGGGACACACCCTACGAGCAGTACTTC. This gives the protein CASGDTPYEQYF. Variable domain in full (rest from reference TRBV5-1 and TRBJ2-7): KAGVTQTPRYLIKTRGQQVTLSCSPISGHRSVSWYQQTPGQGLQFLFEYFSETQRNKGNFPGRFSGRQFSNSRSEMNVSTLELGDSALYLCASGDTPYEQYFGPGTRLTVT.

The gene calls are TRBV20-1 and TRBJ2-3; weak D call: TRBD2 (5 bases). Germline V gene sequence: CDR1 DFQATT, CDR2 SNEGSKA (reference sequence). The CDR3 has 16 residues. The V and J ends lost 0 bases and 3 bases respectively, with 16 bases between them. The DNA for the CDR3 is TGCAGTGCTAGAGAGCTAGCTAATAGAGGGACAGATACGCAGTATTTT. Translating gives CSARELANRGTDTQYF.

The chain couples TRBV6-2 or TRBV6-3 to TRBJ1-2, with D tentatively TRBD1 (6 bases). The length of the CDR3 is 16 residues. CDR1 is MNHEY and CDR2 is SVGEGT in the germline V gene. V lost 7 bases and J lost 0, with 18 bases in between. CDR3 protein: CASTTQWTDTNYGYTF. The CDR3 nucleotides read TGTGCCAGCACCACCCAATGGACAGATACTAACTATGGCTACACCTTC.

The rearrangement links TRBV7-9 to TRBJ1-5; 7 bases map to TRBD1. This CDR3 is 13 amino acids long. From germline, CDR1 is SEHNR and CDR2 FQNEAQ (reference sequence). Unmatched junction bases numbered 4, after V lost 8 bases and J lost 3 bases. The CDR3 nucleotides read TGTGCCAGCGCCGACAGGGACAATCAGCCCCAGCATTTT. It codes for CASADRDNQPQHF.

This clonotype was observed a few times. This chain uses TRBV7-9 with TRBJ2-4; no clear D. Trimming stripped 5 bases from V and 6 bases from J, with 5 bases between. There are 11 residues in the CDR3. From germline, CDR1 is SEHNR and CDR2 FQNEAQ (reference sequence). The CDR3 DNA reads TGTGCCAGCAGCCAGATAAACATTCAGTACTTC. Translated, it gives CASSQINIQYF.

CDR3 sequence: CSVEEPPYRGETQYF. The CDR3 region has the DNA TGCAGCGTTGAAGAACCACCGTACAGGGGAGAGACCCAGTACTTC. The genes are TRBV29-1 and TRBJ2-5, with TRBD1 matching over 7 bases. Germline values: CDR1 SQVTM, CDR2 ANQGSEA. The CDR3 runs 15 residues. Trimming removed 0 bases from V and 4 bases from J; junction bases left unmatched: 8.

A few counts support this clonotype. The CDR3: CASWDRGSEQYF. CDR3 sequence (DNA): TGTGCCAGCTGGGACAGAGGCTCCGAGCAGTACTTC. The chain is built from TRBV25-1 and TRBJ2-5; TRBD1 agrees at 7 bases. The last part of the DNA fits TRBJ2-7 better; the J call may be wrong. Germline loops: CDR1 MGHDK, CDR2 SYGVNS. The CDR3 spans 12 residues.

The gene calls are TRBV6-6 and TRBJ2-3, with 7 bases lining up with TRBD2. This CDR3 is built from 15 residues. Germline CDR1 is MNHNY and CDR2 is SVGAGI (reference sequence). Trimming at V came to 6 bases and at J to 6 bases, leaving 12 bases not matched to a gene. The CDR3 loop reads CASRAGPVFSDTQYF. CDR3 DNA sequence: TGTGCCAGCAGAGCGGGACCGGTCTTTAGTGATACGCAGTATTTT.

This clonotype turned up a few times. The chain joins TRBV12-3 or TRBV12-4 to TRBJ2-7; the match to TRBD1 covers 11 bases. V shed 5 bases, J shed 6 bases, and the junction held 6 bases outside the gene matches. The CDR3 totals 14 residues. As DNA, the CDR3 is TGTGCCAGCAGTACGACCGGGACAGGGGGCGAGCAGTACTTC. Residues: CASSTTGTGGEQYF.

This sequence joins TRBV2 and TRBJ2-4; 8 nucleotides line up with TRBD2. Germline V gives CDR1 SNHLY, CDR2 FYNNEI. The V gene end was trimmed by 5 bases and the J gene end by 8 bases; junction bases not matched to a gene: 23. This CDR3 is built from 19 residues. The DNA for the CDR3 is TGTGCCAGCAGTCGGCCCGGGGACGGGAGGGGATCCACCCGGGACATTCAGTACTTC. Protein: CASSRPGDGRGSTRDIQYF.